Described below is a single TCR beta chain sequence and its context. This clone's antigen is unknown. One base away there is no much larger clone; base qualities are not given. TCR CDR3 regions were amplified from genomic DNA by multiplex PCR using the deep immunoSEQ assay. Extracted genomic DNA from each cell subset was distributed evenly across all wells of several immunoSEQ 96-well plates, and each plate was treated as a replicate. For sorted subsets, 150 to 200 ng genomic DNA, equal to tens of thousands of T cell genomes, was loaded into each replicate PCR. The purified libraries were quantified using a Qubit 3.0 fluorometer, sized with a Bioanalyzer 2100, and then quantified again using the KAPA Library Quantification kit. Every immunoSEQ 96-well plate was sequenced on a dedicated single-read 150-cycle Illumina NextSeq 550 flow cell. Per the original workflow: Because the immunoSEQ output included only junctional sequences and no quality scores, the filtering could not be the same as the filtering used for full-length reads. Sequences were annotated with PyIR, a Python wrapper for IgBLAST v1.9, using IMGT germline references to assign V/J genes and CDR3. Reads with weak V/J assignments (E-value above 1e-6), missing CDR3, stop codons, out-of-frame junctions, or ambiguous translated residues were removed. V3J clonotypes were defined as sequences sharing an identical inferred V gene, J gene, and CDR3 amino acid sequence. The percentage overlap between two repertoires was calculated by dividing the number of shared unique clonotypes by the size of the smaller repertoire. RTK rarefaction, the Chao1 estimator, and Recon v2.1 estimates of unobserved clonotypes were used to assess repertoire richness. Generation probabilities were computed with OLGA for all TCRbeta clonotypes obtained by the gDNA method from several donors. In its TCRdb copy, this immuneACCESS table keeps in-frame sequences only and misses some clones. Where compared with another copy, unresolved V genes explain less than half of these, and the others have no known cause. For V, J and clone size, that table is used; D and trimming come from the DNA. This sample is represented by over 950,000 clones; 60% to 85% of them were singletons. 0.85% to 1% of the sample belongs to the ten largest clones.

This sample is drawn from a study of shared clonotypes between healthy human individuals (dated by TCRdb to 2019 to 2021). General notes on the study: The cohort comprised a couple of women and three men aged 18 to 49 years. To estimate repertoire size and how much clonotype sharing occurs between individuals, the study deeply sequenced the blood TCR repertoires of several healthy adults. Libraries were prepared and TCR repertoires were sequenced by different laboratories using diverse techniques, in order to increase sequencing depth and limit assay-specific biases. For each donor, CD4 naive and CD4 memory were each run on three plates, CD8 naive on two plates, and CD8 memory on one plate. Leukapheresis yielded between about 0.85 and 10 billion PBMCs per donor. Points the paper makes about the study in general: Based on pairwise subsampling, the degree of clonotype sharing among donors was expected to be affected by sequencing depth. Naive subsets generally had larger estimated clonotype richness than memory subsets. Across four donors, 5% to 6% of naive CD4, around 3.5% of naive CD8, about 2% of memory CD4, and 0.4% of memory CD8 clonotypes were shared. Compared with non-shared clonotypes, the clonotypes found in all four sorted-subset donors had higher generation probabilities. Sampling was limited to blood, and TCR repertoires in tissue likely differ from TCR repertoires in blood. Even with the large sequencing depth, rarefaction of the sorted-subset datasets indicated that sequencing was incomplete. The small number of donors limited the genetic and exposure-history diversity represented.

V is pared back by 7 bases and J by 4 bases, with 16 bases lying between the germline termini. Reading the germline V gene gives CDR1 MDHEN and CDR2 SYDVKM. The CDR3 runs 14 residues from the cysteine to the phenylalanine. Solely the CDR3 DNA is kept, with 42 bases framed from the first base. The donors were healthy, HIV-negative adults who had no recently reported acute infections or vaccinations. Every donor was a Caucasian adult residing in Nashville, Tennessee, USA. CD4+ T cells were enriched by magnetic negative selection; naive cells were then positively selected on CD45RA, and the negative fraction formed the memory subset. After blood collection by leukapheresis, PBMCs were isolated using Ficoll-Histopaque density gradient centrifugation and then cryopreserved in the vapor phase of liquid nitrogen. Purity and quantity of every magnetically sorted T cell population were checked by analytical flow cytometry. From each sorted fraction, genomic DNA was isolated and quantified by UV absorbance on a Nanodrop 2000c.

The sequence derives from a man between 18 and 35 years old in good health. Some clones in this sample may be carry-over from other donors' samples. The V and J genes are TRBV28 and TRBJ2-5; the D segment cannot be called with confidence. The sample consisted of memory CD4+ T cells from PBMCs. What the cell subset or site label conveys for this sample: CD45RA-negative fraction. The encoded CDR3 is CASTTTRESETQYF. The DNA sequence is given as TGTGCCAGCACCACTACCCGCGAGTCAGAGACCCAGTACTTC.